Listed below are T cell receptor beta chains from one sample, sequenced in a study of T cells after posttransplantation cyclophosphamide. Using immunoSEQ multiplex PCR, the repertoire was profiled, and TCRdb retains in-frame clones only, with some absent. The sample includes about 12,000 clones, none of them occurring once. The sequenced sample consisted of PBMCs. All receptors come from a woman aged 40 to 50 in good health, CMV-negative, and a related stem cell transplant donor. Both conserved end residues are part of each CDR3. The D gene is left open where the match is weak. Size is omitted from some rows. Given values are once, few, many or a class for expanded clones.

D gene: TRBD2; J gene: TRBJ2-1; clone size: many; V gene: TRBV5-1; CDR3 protein: CASSLRAGEPTNEQFF; CDR3 DNA: TGCGCCAGCAGCTTAAGAGCGGGGGAGCCGACCAATGAGCAGTTCTTC
D gene: TRBD2; J gene: TRBJ2-3; clone size: many; V gene: TRBV5-1; CDR3 protein: CASSFLAGNTDTQYF; CDR3 DNA: TGCGCCAGCAGCTTTCTAGCGGGGAACACAGATACGCAGTATTTT
D gene: TRBD1; J gene: TRBJ1-2; clone size: .; V gene: TRBV7-2; CDR3 protein: CASSRDRGQSGYTF; CDR3 DNA: TGTGCCAGCAGCCGAGACAGGGGGCAGAGTGGCTACACCTTC
D gene: TRBD1; J gene: TRBJ1-5; clone size: many; V gene: TRBV12-3/TRBV12-4; CDR3 protein: CASRKQGTSSNQPQHF; CDR3 DNA: TGTGCCAGCAGGAAACAGGGGACATCCAGCAATCAGCCCCAGCATTTT
D gene: .; J gene: TRBJ1-2; clone size: many; V gene: TRBV12-3/TRBV12-4; CDR3 protein: CASTLWGGRSPTNYGYTF; CDR3 DNA: TGTGCCAGCACCCTATGGGGGGGCCGCAGTCCGACTAACTATGGCTACACCTTC
D gene: TRBD1; J gene: TRBJ1-2; clone size: many; V gene: TRBV19; CDR3 protein: CASRPGGGQGAHGYTF; CDR3 DNA: TGTGCCAGCCGCCCCGGGGGGGGACAGGGGGCGCATGGCTACACCTTC
D gene: TRBD1; J gene: TRBJ2-2; clone size: many; V gene: TRBV7-9; CDR3 protein: CASRYPRTGVDTGELFF; CDR3 DNA: TGTGCCAGCAGATACCCTCGGACAGGGGTTGACACCGGGGAGCTGTTTTTT
D gene: TRBD2; J gene: TRBJ2-1; clone size: many; V gene: TRBV6-6; CDR3 protein: CASALGLRERNEQFF; CDR3 DNA: TGTGCCAGCGCCCTGGGATTGCGGGAGAGGAATGAGCAGTTCTTC
D gene: .; J gene: TRBJ1-1; clone size: few; V gene: TRBV29-1; CDR3 protein: CSVAQEVPEAFF; CDR3 DNA: TGCAGCGTTGCACAGGAGGTACCTGAAGCTTTCTTT
D gene: .; J gene: TRBJ2-3; clone size: many; V gene: TRBV5-1; CDR3 protein: CASSLFAGQTDTQYF; CDR3 DNA: TGCGCCAGCAGCTTGTTTGCGGGACAAACAGATACGCAGTATTTT
D gene: .; J gene: TRBJ2-5; clone size: many; V gene: TRBV11-3; CDR3 protein: CASSLGGGMSGFETQYF; CDR3 DNA: TGTGCCAGCAGCTTAGGTGGCGGGATGTCCGGGTTCGAGACCCAGTACTTC
D gene: .; J gene: TRBJ2-3; clone size: many; V gene: TRBV19; CDR3 protein: CASQKPGSPLDTQYF; CDR3 DNA: TGTGCCAGTCAGAAACCAGGGTCCCCCCTGGATACGCAGTATTTT
D gene: TRBD1; J gene: TRBJ2-1; clone size: many; V gene: TRBV7-9; CDR3 protein: CASSLMTGGENEQFF; CDR3 DNA: TGTGCCAGCAGCCTAATGACAGGGGGAGAGAATGAGCAGTTCTTC
D gene: .; J gene: TRBJ2-3; clone size: .; V gene: TRBV15; CDR3 protein: CATSSFRDTASTDTQYF; CDR3 DNA: TGTGCCACCAGCAGCTTCCGGGACACTGCTAGCACAGATACGCAGTATTTT
D gene: TRBD2; J gene: TRBJ2-7; clone size: many; V gene: TRBV5-8; CDR3 protein: CASSRTSGVYEQYF; CDR3 DNA: TGTGCCAGCAGCCGGACTAGCGGAGTGTACGAGCAGTACTTC
D gene: .; J gene: TRBJ2-2; clone size: .; V gene: TRBV25-1; CDR3 protein: CASSESGGTGELFF; CDR3 DNA: TGTGCCAGCAGTGAATCCGGGGGCACCGGGGAGCTGTTTTTT
D gene: TRBD1; J gene: TRBJ2-5; clone size: many; V gene: TRBV7-9; CDR3 protein: CASSLVTGGETQYF; CDR3 DNA: TGTGCCAGCAGCTTAGTGACAGGGGGAGAGACCCAGTACTTC
D gene: .; J gene: TRBJ1-1; clone size: many; V gene: TRBV4-1; CDR3 protein: CASSPRWGVSEAFF; CDR3 DNA: TGCGCCAGCAGCCCGCGATGGGGGGTCTCTGAAGCTTTCTTT
D gene: TRBD1; J gene: TRBJ1-4; clone size: many; V gene: TRBV6-1; CDR3 protein: CASRRTGPLDEKLFF; CDR3 DNA: TGTGCCAGCAGAAGGACAGGACCCCTGGATGAAAAACTGTTTTTT
D gene: TRBD2; J gene: TRBJ2-3; clone size: .; V gene: TRBV9; CDR3 protein: CASSVAGGPGMADTQYF; CDR3 DNA: TGTGCCAGCAGCGTAGCGGGGGGGCCTGGAATGGCAGATACGCAGTATTTT
D gene: TRBD1; J gene: TRBJ1-5; clone size: many; V gene: TRBV6-4; CDR3 protein: CASSDSYRGLLPQHF; CDR3 DNA: TGTGCCAGCAGTGACTCATACAGGGGGCTCCTACCCCAGCATTTT
D gene: TRBD2; J gene: TRBJ2-2; clone size: many; V gene: TRBV5-1; CDR3 protein: CASSLPAGNTGELFF; CDR3 DNA: TGCGCCAGCAGCTTGCCAGCGGGAAACACCGGGGAGCTGTTTTTT
D gene: TRBD2; J gene: TRBJ2-5; clone size: many; V gene: TRBV5-1; CDR3 protein: CASSSTSGGAGTQYF; CDR3 DNA: TGCGCCAGCAGCTCAACTAGCGGGGGAGCGGGGACCCAGTACTTC
D gene: TRBD1; J gene: TRBJ2-3; clone size: many; V gene: TRBV2; CDR3 protein: CASSSRTGGDTQYF; CDR3 DNA: TGTGCCAGCAGTTCAAGGACAGGCGGGGATACGCAGTATTTT
D gene: TRBD1; J gene: TRBJ1-2; clone size: many; V gene: TRBV7-2; CDR3 protein: CASNLQGANYGYTF; CDR3 DNA: TGTGCCAGCAATCTACAGGGGGCTAACTATGGCTACACCTTC
D gene: .; J gene: TRBJ2-5; clone size: .; V gene: TRBV12-3/TRBV12-4; CDR3 protein: CASSSYSETQYF; CDR3 DNA: TGTGCCAGCAGCTCGTACTCGGAGACCCAGTACTTC